What follows are 5 T cell receptor beta chains derived from one specimen sequenced in a study of shared clonotypes between healthy human individuals. Here immunoSEQ multiplex PCR was the method, and the copy in TCRdb shows in-frame clones only, minus some. The data contain about half a million clones, around four fifths of them singletons. The sequencing input was PBMCs. These TCRs come from a middle-aged woman in good health. Some clones in this sample may be carry-over from other donors' samples.

The CDR3 DNA is TGTGCCAGCAGCTATGGACTAGCAGGGACAGATACGCAGTATTTT. It codes for CASSYGLAGTDTQYF. The chain recombines TRBV9 with TRBJ2-3; 8 bases align to TRBD2. V dropped 4 bases and J dropped 3; count of bases not matched to a gene: 7. The length of the CDR3 is 15 residues. From germline, CDR1 is SGDLS and CDR2 YYNGEE.

The rearrangement links TRBV6-1 to TRBJ2-1, with TRBD2 matching over 8 bases. Germline assignment: CDR1 MNHNS and CDR2 SASEGT. The CDR3 contains 14 residues. With 7 bases clipped from V and 2 bases from J, the junction kept 4 bases outside the gene matches. CDR3 in amino acids: CASTPAGAYNEQFF. CDR3 DNA sequence: TGTGCCAGCACTCCAGCGGGGGCCTACAATGAGCAGTTCTTC.

This clone has just a few counts. The chain couples TRBV28 to TRBJ2-2; 10 nucleotides match TRBD2. The ends lost 4 bases at V and 7 bases at J; junction bases unmatched: 6. Germline CDR1 reads MDHEN; CDR2 reads SYDVKM. CDR3 length equals 15 residues. CDR3 loop: CASSSGTSVLGELFF. In nucleotides, the CDR3 is TGTGCCAGCAGTTCGGGGACTAGCGTCCTCGGGGAGCTGTTTTTT.

The V and J genes are TRBV29-1 and TRBJ2-3; 8 bases line up with TRBD2. The CDR3 sequence is 14 residues long. CDR1 is SQVTM, CDR2 ANQGSEA, per germline. The ends lost 4 bases at V and 6 bases at J; junction bases unmatched: 9. The CDR3 loop is CSVAGGGFEDTQYF. CDR3 DNA sequence: TGCAGCGTTGCGGGGGGGGGATTCGAGGATACGCAGTATTTT.

The V gene is TRBV28, the J gene TRBJ1-6; 8 nucleotides align to TRBD1. The CDR3 sequence is 15 residues long. Germline V gives CDR1 MDHEN, CDR2 SYDVKM. V gave up 6 bases and J gave up 4 bases; unmatched junction bases: 5. CDR3 amino acids: CASRGGQGYNSPLHF. CDR3 coding DNA: TGTGCCAGCAGAGGTGGACAGGGATATAATTCACCCCTCCACTTT.